This T cell receptor (beta chain) was sequenced in a study of tissue T cells after allogeneic stem cell transplantation (dated by TCRdb to 2021 to 2024). In terms of the full investigation: Over a roughly three-year period, several adult allo-HCT recipients who had steroid-refractory GVHD were prospectively enrolled in a research-autopsy study. Grafts from donors were received by all GVHD patients, with four grafts being unmodified and three being CD34-selected to deplete T cells. Gastrointestinal GVHD was present in all GVHD patients, several lines of GVHD-directed therapy were administered to all GVHD patients, and skin involvement was additionally present in about 5 GVHD patients. A handful of GVHD patients had pre-transplant PBMCs available, and those PBMCs were of recipient origin. For viably preserved blood and marrow, CD3+ T cells were flow-sorted when cell numbers permitted, and smaller samples went directly to DNA extraction. TCR beta repertoires were profiled across many tissues obtained from research autopsies of patients with and without GVHD, as well as in mouse models of GVHD. The human part of the study was a prospective observational study with no blinding and no randomization. Summary of the overall study and its limitations: Which tissue TCRs were alloreactive or antigen-specific was not determined in the study, and some clones might have been persisting host cells. Few T cell clones were found to be shared across patients, but shared repertoire signatures across patients were revealed in a tissue-specific fashion by motif-based clustering. Within patients, how anatomically similar tissues were was a major factor shaping TCR repertoire composition, regardless of disease or transplant status. Sampling depth was acknowledged as a limitation, and the patient cohort was both small and clinically heterogeneous. In both patients and mice, T cells from blood and spleen picked up only a limited part of the TCR repertoire that was detected in tissues.

The library came from the immunoSEQ multiplex PCR assay. Adaptive Biotechnologies performed TCRbeta CDR3 sequencing at survey depth and reported CDR3 sequences, V/J genes, productive frequency, and template counts. Amplification of TCR beta CDR3 regions started from genomic DNA instead of RNA. Concerning the study's data processing: Jensen-Shannon divergence was used to quantify pairwise repertoire overlap between tissues, with a value of 1 meaning complete divergence and a value of 0 meaning identical repertoires. Tissues were clustered by single-linkage agglomerative hierarchical clustering of pairwise JSD values, and the clustering results were displayed as dendrograms. GLIPH2 was run on all patient samples with simulation_depth 1000, kmer_min_depth 3, cdr3_length_cutoff 8, keeping groups with more than two unique CDR3s. In a standardized tissue-overlap score, Jaccard GLIPH-group overlap across patients was extrapolated to a standard repertoire size of 1000 clones. To look at how diversity was associated with clinical or experimental variables, linear mixed-effect models were used, with tissue treated as a fixed effect and individual treated as a random effect. This immuneACCESS table, as held by TCRdb, lists in-frame sequences with V and J called but not all clones. Of the missing ones, under half trace to an unresolved V gene in checked studies; the others have no known cause. V, J and clone size are taken as reported in that table, and D and trimming were inferred from the DNA itself. In this sample the table shows fewer than 30,000 clones, about 85% of which occur a single time. The ten most abundant clones make up about 3.5% of the sample.

This clone was counted once. The specificity of this receptor is unknown. One base away there is no much larger clone; base qualities are not given. The CDR3, cysteine through phenylalanine, is 18 amino acids long. Only the CDR3 portion is preserved as DNA: 54 bases, with reading frame beginning at the first base. Per the germline V gene (reference sequence), MNHEY is the CDR1 and SMNVEV is the CDR2. Germline trimming: 1 base from V, 6 bases from J; junction bases outside gene matches: 7. Sample time point, as interpreted from the label and publication: recipient (host-origin) PBMCs collected before allo-HCT.

The chain links TRBV27 with TRBJ2-1; 15 bases in the middle match TRBD2. Sequencing was performed on blood, taken before transplantation. The sequence was collected from a woman aged 18-49 years who later had graft-versus-host disease after an allogeneic stem cell transplant. Here is the DNA: TGTGCCAGCAGTTTATACGGACGGACTAGCGGGAGGGGCAATGAGCAGTTCTTC. It encodes CASSLYGRTSGRGNEQFF.